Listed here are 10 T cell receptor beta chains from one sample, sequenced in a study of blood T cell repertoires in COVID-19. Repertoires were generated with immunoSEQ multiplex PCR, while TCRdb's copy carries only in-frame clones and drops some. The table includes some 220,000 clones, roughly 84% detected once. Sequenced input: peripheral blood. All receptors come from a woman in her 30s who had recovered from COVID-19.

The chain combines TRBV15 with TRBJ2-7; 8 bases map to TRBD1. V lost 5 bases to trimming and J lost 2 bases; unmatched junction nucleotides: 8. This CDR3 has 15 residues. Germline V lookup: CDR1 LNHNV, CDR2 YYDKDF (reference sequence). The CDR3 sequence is CATSQGAEETYEQYF. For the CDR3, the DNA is TGTGCCACCAGCCAGGGGGCAGAAGAAACCTACGAGCAGTACTTC.

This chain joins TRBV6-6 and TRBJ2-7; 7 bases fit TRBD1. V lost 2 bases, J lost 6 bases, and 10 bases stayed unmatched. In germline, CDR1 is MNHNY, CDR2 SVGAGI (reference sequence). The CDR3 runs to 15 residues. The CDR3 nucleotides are TGTGCCAGCAGTTACCCCCCCGCGGCAGGGGGCGAGCAGTACTTC. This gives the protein CASSYPPAAGGEQYF.

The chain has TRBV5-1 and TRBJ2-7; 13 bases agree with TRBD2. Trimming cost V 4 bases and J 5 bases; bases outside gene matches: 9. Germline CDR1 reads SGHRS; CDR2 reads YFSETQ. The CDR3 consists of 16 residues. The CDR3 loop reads CASSLRTSGRSNEQYF. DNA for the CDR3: TGCGCCAGCAGCCTTCGGACTAGCGGGAGATCTAACGAGCAGTACTTC.

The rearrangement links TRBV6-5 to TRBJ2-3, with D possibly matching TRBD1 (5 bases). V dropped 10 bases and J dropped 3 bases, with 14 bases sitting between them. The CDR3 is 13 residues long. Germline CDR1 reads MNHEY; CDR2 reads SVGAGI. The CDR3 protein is CATKPDRTDTQYF. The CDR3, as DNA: TGTGCCACCAAACCAGACAGAACAGATACGCAGTATTTT.

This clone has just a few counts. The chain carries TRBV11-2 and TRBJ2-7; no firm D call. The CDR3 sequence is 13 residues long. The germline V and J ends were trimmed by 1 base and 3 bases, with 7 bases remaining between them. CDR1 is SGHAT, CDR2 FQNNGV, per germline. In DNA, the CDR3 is TGTGCCAGCAGCTTAGTAGTCCGCTACGAGCAGTACTTC. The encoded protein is CASSLVVRYEQYF.

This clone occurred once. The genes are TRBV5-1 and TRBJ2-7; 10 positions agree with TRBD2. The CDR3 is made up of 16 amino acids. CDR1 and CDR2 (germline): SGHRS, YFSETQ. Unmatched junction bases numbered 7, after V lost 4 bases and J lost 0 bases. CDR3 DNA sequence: TGCGCCAGCAGCGCAGTCGCTAGCGGGAGCTCCTACGAGCAGTACTTC. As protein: CASSAVASGSSYEQYF. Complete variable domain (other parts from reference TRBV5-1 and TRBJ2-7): KAGVTQTPRYLIKTRGQQVTLSCSPISGHRSVSWYQQTPGQGLQFLFEYFSETQRNKGNFPGRFSGRQFSNSRSEMNVSTLELGDSALYLCASSAVASGSSYEQYFGPGTRLTVT.

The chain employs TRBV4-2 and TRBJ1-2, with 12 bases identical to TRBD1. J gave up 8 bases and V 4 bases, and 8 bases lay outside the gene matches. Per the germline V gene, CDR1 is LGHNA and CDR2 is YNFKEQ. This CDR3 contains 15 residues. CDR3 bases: TGTGCCAGCAGCCGGGACAGGGGGCGCTTATGGGGCTACACCTTC. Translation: CASSRDRGRLWGYTF.

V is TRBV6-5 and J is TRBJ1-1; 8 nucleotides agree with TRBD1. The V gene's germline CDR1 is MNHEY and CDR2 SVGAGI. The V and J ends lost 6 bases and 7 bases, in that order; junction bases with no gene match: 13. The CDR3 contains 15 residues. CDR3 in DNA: TGTGCCAGCAGACCCGTCCCGGGACAGGCTATTGAAGCTTTCTTT. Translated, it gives CASRPVPGQAIEAFF.

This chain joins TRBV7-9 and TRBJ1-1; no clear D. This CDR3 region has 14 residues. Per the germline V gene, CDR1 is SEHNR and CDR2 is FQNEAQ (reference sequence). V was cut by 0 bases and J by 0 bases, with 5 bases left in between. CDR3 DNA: TGTGCCAGCAGCTTAGCTAGCATGAACACTGAAGCTTTCTTT. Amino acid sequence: CASSLASMNTEAFF.

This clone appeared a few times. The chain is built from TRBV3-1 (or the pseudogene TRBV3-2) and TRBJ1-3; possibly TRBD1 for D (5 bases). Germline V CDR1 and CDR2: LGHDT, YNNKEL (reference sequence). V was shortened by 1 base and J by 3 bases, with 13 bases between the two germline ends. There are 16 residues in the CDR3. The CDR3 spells CASSQAAWGVGNTIYF. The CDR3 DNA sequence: TGTGCCAGCAGCCAAGCTGCATGGGGGGTTGGAAACACCATATATTTT.